Presented here are 22 T cell receptor beta chains from one specimen sequenced in a study of metastatic and nonmetastatic thyroid tumors. MiXCR was used by TCRdb to re-call the PCR reads. The repertoire has about 17,000 clones, just under 30% of them found once; the top ten carry around 25%. No patient received treatment before thyroid surgery. Sequences were obtained from tumor tissue. The receptor set was obtained from a male donor with papillary thyroid cancer or a benign thyroid nodule (not recorded which). Some clones in this sample may be carry-over from other donors' samples.

This clone was counted ten times or more. This chain links TRBV14 with TRBJ2-3, with D perhaps matching TRBD1 or TRBD2 (5 bases each). Germline V lookup: CDR1 SGHDN, CDR2 FVKESK. The CDR3 is 16 amino acids. V dropped 4 bases and J dropped 1 base, with 15 bases sitting between them. The CDR3 is CASSPGPSAGTDTQYF. CDR3 DNA sequence: TGTGCCAGCAGCCCGGGGCCCAGTGCAGGCACAGATACGCAGTATTTT. Full variable domain (outside the CDR3, taken from reference TRBV14 and TRBJ2-3): EAGVTQFPSHSVIEKGQTVTLRCDPISGHDNLYWYRRVMGKEIKFLLHFVKESKQDESGMPNNRFLAERTGGTYSTLKVQPAELEDSGVYFCASSPGPSAGTDTQYFGPGTRLTVL.

This clone was found many times. The chain has TRBV6-4 and TRBJ2-2; D might be TRBD1 (6 bases). Between the trimmed V and J ends, which lost 10 bases and 2 bases, there was a span of 11 bases. The CDR3 is 13 residues long. CDR1 is MRHNA, CDR2 SNTAGT, per germline. As DNA, the CDR3 is TGTGCCACCGAGGACAGAAACACCGGGGAGCTGTTTTTT. It translates to CATEDRNTGELFF.

This clone showed up many times. The chain carries TRBV6-1 and TRBJ1-5, with D perhaps TRBD1 (5 bases). The germline CDR1 and CDR2 sequences are MNHNS and SASEGT. V was shortened by 2 bases and J by 0 bases, with 8 bases between the two germline ends. The CDR3 contains 15 residues. CDR3 sequence reads: CASSEWGVSNQPQHF. The CDR3 coding sequence is TGTGCCAGCAGTGAATGGGGGGTTAGCAATCAGCCCCAGCATTTT.

This clone has a handful of counts. V gene TRBV5-1 combines with J gene TRBJ2-7; weak D call: TRBD2 (7 bases). The ends were cut back, 0 bases at V and 2 bases at J, with 12 bases in the middle. The CDR3 extends over 15 amino acids. CDR1 SGHRS and CDR2 YFSETQ come from the germline V gene. The CDR3 region has the DNA TGCGCCAGCAGCTTGGAGGGGGGGATCACCTACGAGCAGTACTTC. Translating it yields CASSLEGGITYEQYF.

The J gene is TRBJ2-5, the V gene TRBV25-1; D call uncertain. Germline lookup yields CDR1 MGHDK and CDR2 SYGVNS. Trimming shortened V by 6 bases and J by 5 bases, and 7 bases separated the two germline ends. This CDR3 is 11 amino acids long. This chain's CDR3 is CASSAWETQYF. The CDR3 DNA is TGTGCCAGCAGCGCCTGGGAGACCCAGTACTTC.

V usage is TRBV28 and J usage is TRBJ1-5, with D possibly being TRBD1 (5 bases). The CDR3 sequence is 14 residues long. CDR1 and CDR2 from the germline V gene are MDHEN and SYDVKM. Trimming cost V 4 bases and J 8 bases, with 15 bases left between them. CDR3 in amino acids: CASSSVGGPKPQHF. In DNA, the CDR3 is TGTGCCAGCAGTTCCGTGGGGGGTCCGAAGCCCCAGCATTTT.

The chain combines TRBV5-1 with TRBJ1-6, with unresolved D. The CDR3 totals 12 residues. Germline-derived CDR1 and CDR2 are SGHRS and YFSETQ. V was clipped by 5 bases and J by 6 bases, with 6 bases between them. The CDR3 is CASRGPNSPLHF. The DNA for the CDR3 is TGCGCCAGCAGAGGGCCTAATTCACCCCTCCACTTT.

This clone counts as medium-sized. V and J are TRBV24-1 and TRBJ2-1; 9 nucleotides agree with TRBD2. The germline CDR1 and CDR2 sequences are KGHDR and SFDVKD. V was clipped by 5 bases and J by 0 bases; unmatched bases: 16. This CDR3 is built from 20 residues. The CDR3 sequence: CATSGASGILSGNSYNEQFF. The DNA of the CDR3 is TGTGCCACCAGTGGGGCTAGCGGGATACTTTCGGGGAACTCCTACAATGAGCAGTTCTTC.

This clone was observed many times. A clone one base away is much larger, so this may be a read error. Other DNA variants within this sample encode the same CDR3. V is TRBV6-2 or TRBV6-3 and J is TRBJ2-3; D unclear. Looked up from germline, CDR1 is MNHEY and CDR2 is SVGEGT. The CDR3 loop spans 13 amino acids. This CDR3 is CASSYLSTDTQYF. The CDR3 bases are TGTGCCAGCAGTTACTTGTCCACAGACACGCAGTATTTT.

This clone showed up many times. This chain links TRBV4-1 with TRBJ1-1; no clear D gene. The CDR3 loop spans 13 amino acids. V shed 6 bases and J shed 0 bases, with 8 bases lying between them. Germline CDR1 MGHRA, CDR2 YSYEKL. The chain's CDR3 is CASRAPMNTEAFF. The CDR3, as DNA: TGCGCCAGCAGGGCACCAATGAACACTGAAGCTTTCTTT.

This clone is labeled medium-sized. The gene calls are TRBV6-5 and TRBJ1-6; D gene uncertain. Germline V CDR1 and CDR2: MNHEY, SVGAGI. Trimming cost V 0 bases and J 9 bases, with 18 bases left between them. The CDR3 consists of 17 residues. CDR3 in amino acids: CASSYSTKRVSSSPLHF. In DNA, the CDR3 is TGTGCCAGCAGTTACTCGACTAAGAGGGTTTCCAGTTCACCCCTCCACTTT.

This clone was seen more than once but under ten times. The gene calls are TRBV6-1 and TRBJ2-1; 10 bases fit TRBD2. The germline V gene has CDR1 MNHNS and CDR2 SASEGT. Germline trimming cut 4 bases from V and 8 bases from J; bases unmatched to any gene: 8. The CDR3 consists of 15 residues. The CDR3 protein is CASSGASGSVDEQFF. CDR3 nucleotide sequence: TGTGCCAGCAGTGGGGCTAGCGGGAGTGTTGATGAGCAGTTCTTC.

Concerning this clone itself: A junction boundary mismatches the germline segment, possibly from a read error. The chain links TRBV20-1 to TRBJ2-1; 7 bases line up with TRBD2. CDR1 DFQATT and CDR2 SNEGSKA come from the germline V gene (reference sequence). The CDR3 extends over 13 amino acids. The CDR3 nucleotides read TGTCGGCCCCGGGGGGAGACGGGTGGTGAGCAGTTCTTC. Its protein is CRPRGETGGEQFF.

The J gene is TRBJ1-5, the V gene TRBV20-1; D gene unclear. Germline CDR1 DFQATT, CDR2 SNEGSKA (reference sequence). The ends were cut back, 3 bases at V and 7 bases at J, with 16 bases in the middle. The CDR3 has 14 residues. The CDR3 sequence: CSASAGSGRQPQHF. For the CDR3, the DNA is TGCAGTGCTAGTGCGGGCTCGGGCAGGCAGCCCCAGCATTTT.

The chain recombines TRBV14 with TRBJ2-5; 15 bases map to TRBD2. Trimming cost V 3 bases and J 4 bases; bases outside gene matches: 3. The CDR3 is 16 residues long. Germline assignment: CDR1 SGHDN and CDR2 FVKESK. The CDR3 coding sequence is TGTGCCAGCAGCCAGTGGGGACTAGCGGGAGGAGAGACCCAGTACTTC. Its translation: CASSQWGLAGGETQYF.

This clone was seen ten or more times. The chain links TRBV7-8 to TRBJ2-3; unclear D gene. With 5 bases removed from V and 5 bases from J, the gap between germline ends came to 14 bases. Looked up from germline, CDR1 is SGHVS and CDR2 is FQNEAQ. The CDR3 extends over 14 amino acids. CDR3 protein: CASSPSTLRDTQYF. CDR3 sequence (DNA): TGTGCCAGCAGCCCTTCGACGTTGAGAGATACGCAGTATTTT.

The chain has TRBV19 and TRBJ1-5, with D maybe TRBD1 (5 bases). CDR3 length: 15 residues. Trimming stripped 3 bases from V and 4 bases from J, with 13 bases between. Germline CDR1 is LNHDA and CDR2 is SQIVND (reference sequence). The CDR3 loop reads CASSMSQQANQPQHF. For the CDR3, the DNA is TGTGCCAGTAGTATGTCCCAACAGGCGAATCAGCCCCAGCATTTT. The full variable domain, its missing parts supplied by reference TRBV19 and TRBJ1-5, is DGGITQSPKYLFRKEGQNVTLSCEQNLNHDAMYWYRQDPGQGLRLIYYSQIVNDFQKGDIAEGYSVSREKKESFPLTVTSAQKNPTAFYLCASSMSQQANQPQHFGDGTRLSIL.

This clone was seen only a few times. This rearrangement joins TRBV12-3 or TRBV12-4 to TRBJ1-2; the match to TRBD1 covers 9 bases. J lost 6 bases, V lost 5 bases, and 7 bases had no gene match. This CDR3 is 14 amino acids long. The CDR3 sequence: CASSPWGQGHGYTF. CDR3 nucleotide sequence: TGTGCCAGCAGTCCGTGGGGACAGGGCCATGGCTACACCTTC.

By share of the sample, this clone is medium-sized. The rearrangement uses TRBV11-2 and TRBJ2-7; D assignment may be TRBD1 or TRBD2 (5 bases each). The CDR3 runs 16 residues. V dropped 4 bases and J dropped 2 bases, with 18 bases sitting between them. The germline V gene has CDR1 SGHAT and CDR2 FQNNGV. CDR3: CASSSPGANGAYEQYF. CDR3 coding DNA: TGTGCCAGCAGCTCCCCCGGGGCAAATGGTGCCTACGAGCAGTACTTC.

The V and J genes are TRBV11-2 and TRBJ2-1; TRBD1 matches 7 bases. The germline gives CDR1 SGHAT, CDR2 FQNNGV. With 3 bases clipped from V and 3 bases from J, the junction kept 5 bases outside the gene matches. The CDR3 has 15 residues. CDR3 sequence: CASSFGRQGYNEQFF. The CDR3 bases are TGTGCCAGCAGCTTCGGTCGACAGGGCTACAATGAGCAGTTCTTC.

The sample holds many counts of this clone. The rearrangement uses TRBV29-1 and TRBJ2-5; D call uncertain. The CDR3 is made up of 13 amino acids. V was clipped by 3 bases and J by 0 bases, with 8 bases between them. Germline V lookup: CDR1 SQVTM, CDR2 ANQGSEA. The CDR3 loop is CSVDTTNQETQYF. The CDR3 coding sequence is TGCAGCGTTGACACGACGAACCAAGAGACCCAGTACTTC.

The chain is built from TRBV28 and TRBJ1-1; perhaps TRBD1 as D (5 bases). This CDR3 is built from 13 residues. Trimming left V 2 bases short and J 8 bases short, with 12 bases between. Germline CDR1 and CDR2: MDHEN and SYDVKM. CDR3 sequence (DNA): TGTGCCAGCAGTTTAGTCCACAGGCTGGAAGCTTTCTTT. As protein: CASSLVHRLEAFF.